Each of the 3 T cell receptor beta chains below was sequenced from the same sample in a study of radiation and T cells in renal cell carcinoma. The protocol was immunoSEQ multiplex PCR, while the TCRdb copy is restricted to in-frame clones and leaves out a portion. This table has 100,000 to 150,000 clones, approximately 82% appearing once. Specified time point: baseline pretreatment blood. Regarding treatment: 15 Gy SBRT to primary tumor, nephrectomy 4 weeks later. The sequenced sample was blood, obtained from a patient whose treatment included radiotherapy and nephrectomy. The receptors here all came from a woman in her sixties or seventies with renal cell carcinoma.

V gene TRBV4-3 combines with J gene TRBJ2-7; D not resolved. The CDR3 spans 15 residues. Germline CDR1 reads LGHNA; CDR2 reads YSLEER. The V end lost 0 bases, the J end lost 0 bases, and 9 bases lay between the germline ends. The CDR3 spells CASSQEALVSYEQYF. In DNA, the CDR3 is TGCGCCAGCAGCCAAGAGGCTCTGGTCTCCTACGAGCAGTACTTC.

This clone has only a few counts. The chain recombines TRBV28 with TRBJ2-7, with 12 positions matching TRBD2. The CDR3 loop spans 16 amino acids. Germline values: CDR1 MDHEN, CDR2 SYDVKM. V gave up 10 bases and J gave up 0 bases; unmatched junction bases: 10. The CDR3 sequence is CATSGTSGSFSYEQYF. CDR3 DNA: TGTGCCACCTCCGGGACTAGCGGGTCCTTCTCCTACGAGCAGTACTTC.

A note on this clone: No DNA is shown, since the ends of the CDR3 on it are uncertain; the CDR3 is the one TCRdb lists. The sample holds other DNA sequences that translate to the same CDR3. The rearrangement uses TRBV5-4 and TRBJ2-2; the tabulated D call, TRBD2, remains unverified against the DNA. Germline CDR1 reads SGHNT; CDR2 reads YYREEE (reference sequence). Both ends counted, the CDR3 spans 15 residues. This CDR3 reads CASSFGGGAVGELFF.